This TCR beta chain was captured in a study of shared clonotypes between healthy human individuals (dated by TCRdb to the early 2020s). Broadly, across the study: A few men and a couple of women, aged 18 to 49 years, made up the cohort. For each donor, three plates each were used for CD4 naive and CD4 memory, two plates were used for CD8 naive, and one plate was used for CD8 memory. Blood TCR repertoires of several healthy adults were deeply sequenced to estimate repertoire size and the extent of clonotype sharing between individuals. To increase sequencing depth and limit assay-specific biases, TCR repertoire library preparation and sequencing were carried out by different laboratories using diverse techniques. Per donor, leukapheresis produced somewhere between about 0.9 and 9.5 billion PBMCs. The full study reports these points: Compared with non-shared clonotypes, the clonotypes found in all four sorted-subset donors had higher generation probabilities. Naive subsets generally had larger estimated clonotype richness than memory subsets did. Pairwise subsampling indicated that sequencing depth was expected to affect the degree of clonotype sharing among donors. Sampling was restricted to blood, and TCR repertoires in tissues likely differ from the TCR repertoires found in blood. Incomplete sequencing was indicated by rarefaction of sorted-subset datasets, despite the large sequencing depth. Because the study included only a small number of donors, the genetic and exposure-history diversity represented was limited. Sharing across four donors was observed for approximately 4.6% of naive CD4, 3% to 3.5% of naive CD8, 2.3% of memory CD4, and around 0.4% of memory CD8 clonotypes.

TCR CDR3 regions were amplified from genomic DNA by multiplex PCR using the deep immunoSEQ assay. Extracted genomic DNA from each cell subset was spread evenly across all wells of several immunoSEQ 96-well plates, with each plate serving as a replicate. For sorted subsets, each replicate PCR was loaded with 200 ng genomic DNA, equivalent to about 30,000 T cell genomes. Purified libraries were measured with a Qubit 3.0 fluorometer, size-checked on a Bioanalyzer 2100, and measured again with the KAPA Library Quantification kit. Every immunoSEQ 96-well plate was sequenced on a dedicated single-read 150-cycle Illumina NextSeq 550 flow cell. The study's processing was this. Because the immunoSEQ output included only junctional sequences and no quality scores, the filtering could not be the same as the filtering used for full-length reads. To assign V/J genes and CDR3, sequences were annotated using PyIR, a Python wrapper for IgBLAST v1.9, with IMGT germline references. Any read was removed if the V/J assignment was weak (E-value above 1e-6), the CDR3 was missing, or the read contained stop codons, out-of-frame junctions, or ambiguous translated residues. V3J clonotypes were defined as sequences sharing an identical inferred V gene, J gene, and CDR3 amino acid sequence. Percentage overlap between repertoires was calculated by dividing the number of shared unique clonotypes by the size of the smaller repertoire. Three approaches were used to assess repertoire richness: RTK rarefaction, the Chao1 estimator, and Recon v2.1 estimates of unobserved clonotypes. OLGA was used to compute generation probabilities for all TCRbeta clonotypes that the gDNA method yielded from a handful of donors. What TCRdb holds here is the immuneACCESS table cut down to in-frame rearrangements. Part of the clones is not present; checked against another copy, under half of the missing clones reflect an unresolved V gene, and the others are unexplained. V, J and clone size reflect that table, while D and trimming were determined from the DNA. Across this sample there are roughly 2.2 million clones, with over 85% seen only once. Of the sample, 0.39% is held by the ten largest clones.

Donors were healthy HIV-negative adults with no recently reported acute infections or vaccinations. Every donor was a Caucasian adult living in Nashville, Tennessee, USA. CD4+ T cells were enriched by magnetic negative selection; naive cells were then positively selected on CD45RA, and the negative fraction formed the memory subset. Blood was collected by leukapheresis, and PBMCs were isolated by Ficoll-Histopaque density gradient centrifugation and then cryopreserved in liquid nitrogen vapor phase. Analytical flow cytometry was used to check the purity and quantity of every magnetically sorted T cell population. Genomic DNA was isolated from every sorted fraction and measured by UV absorbance on a Nanodrop 2000c. The CDR3 runs 17 amino acids, cysteine and phenylalanine included. Just the 51-base CDR3 DNA is kept, in frame starting at base 1. For CDR1 and CDR2, the germline V gene lists MDHEN and SYDVKM. Trimming takes 6 bases off V and 4 bases off J; junction bases not matched to a gene: 12.

As concerns this clone: The antigen this receptor binds is unknown. One base away there is no much larger clone; base qualities are not given.

Sequenced material: naive CD4+ T cells from PBMCs. The sample's cell subset or site label is to be understood as: CD45RA+ positively selected. This receptor chain uses TRBV28 and TRBJ1-2, with TRBD1 matching 12 junction bases. This clonotype was obtained from a man aged 18 to 35 in good health. Some clones in this sample may be carry-over from other donors' samples. CDR3 loop: CASRTAGTGGAGYGYTF. The sequence in DNA is TGTGCCAGCAGGACCGCCGGGACAGGGGGCGCCGGCTATGGCTACACCTTC.